This TCR beta chain is drawn from a study of cytomegalovirus exposure and HLA in healthy donors. Germline values: CDR1 SGHVS, CDR2 FQNEAQ. There are 15 residues in the CDR3. V shed 2 bases and J shed 6 bases, with 13 bases lying between them. Vbeta (60) and Jbeta (13) primers were used in the PCR. Sequencing was performed with immunoSEQ multiplex PCR; in TCRdb, only in-frame clones are kept and a portion is missing. The sample shows 200,000 to 250,000 clones, about 81% of them seen only once. This clone has only one observation. Sequenced input: PBMCs. This TCR derives from a woman aged 35 to 49 in good health and CMV-seronegative. The chain combines TRBV7-8 with TRBJ2-2, with TRBD2 as a possible D gene (5 bases). The CDR3 is CASSLSGPAPGELFF. The CDR3, as DNA: TGTGCCAGCAGCTTAAGCGGACCCGCCCCCGGGGAGCTGTTTTTT.